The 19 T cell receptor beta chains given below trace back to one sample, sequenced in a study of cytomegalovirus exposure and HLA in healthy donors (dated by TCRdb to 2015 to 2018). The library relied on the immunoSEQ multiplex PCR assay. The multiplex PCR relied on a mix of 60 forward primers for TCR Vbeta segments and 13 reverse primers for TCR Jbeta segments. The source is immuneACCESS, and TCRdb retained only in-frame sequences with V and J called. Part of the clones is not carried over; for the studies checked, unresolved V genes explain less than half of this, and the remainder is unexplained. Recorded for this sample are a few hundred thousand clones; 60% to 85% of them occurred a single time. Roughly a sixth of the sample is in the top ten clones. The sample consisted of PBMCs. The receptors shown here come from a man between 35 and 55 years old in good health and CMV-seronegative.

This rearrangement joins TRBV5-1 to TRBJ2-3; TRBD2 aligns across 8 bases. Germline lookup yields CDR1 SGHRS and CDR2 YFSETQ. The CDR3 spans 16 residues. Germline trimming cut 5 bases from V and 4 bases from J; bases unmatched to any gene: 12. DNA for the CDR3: TGCGCCAGCAGTCTCATAGCGGGATTGGTAGCAGATACGCAGTATTTT. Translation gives CASSLIAGLVADTQYF.

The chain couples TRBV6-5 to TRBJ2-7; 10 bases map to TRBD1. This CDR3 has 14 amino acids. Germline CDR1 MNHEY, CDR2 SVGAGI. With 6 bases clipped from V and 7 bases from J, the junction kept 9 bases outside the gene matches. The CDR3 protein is CASRARDRGSEQYF. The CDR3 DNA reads TGTGCCAGCAGGGCGCGGGACAGGGGATCGGAGCAGTACTTC.

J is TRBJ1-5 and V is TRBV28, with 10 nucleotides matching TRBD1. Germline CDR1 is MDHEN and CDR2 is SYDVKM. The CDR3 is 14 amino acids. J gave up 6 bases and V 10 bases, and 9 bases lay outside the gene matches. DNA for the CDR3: TGTGCCACGAACCGGGACAGGGGTTTTCAGCCCCAGCATTTT. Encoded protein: CATNRDRGFQPQHF. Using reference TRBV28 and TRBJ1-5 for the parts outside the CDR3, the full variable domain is DVKVTQSSRYLVKRTGEKVFLECVQDMDHENMFWYRQDPGLGLRLIYFSYDVKMKEKGDIPEGYSVSREKKERFSLILESASTNQTSMYLCATNRDRGFQPQHFGDGTRLSIL.

CDR3 coding DNA: TGTGCCAGCAGCCCAAGGGAGGAGACCCAGTACTTC. The encoded protein is CASSPREETQYF. The genes are TRBV11-1 and TRBJ2-5; possibly TRBD2 for D (5 bases). Germline V CDR1 and CDR2: SGHAT, FQDESV (reference sequence). The CDR3 totals 12 residues. The V end was cut by 5 bases, the J end by 5 bases, with 9 bases between. Together with reference TRBV11-1 and TRBJ2-5, the CDR3 gives the full variable domain: EAEVAQSPRYKITEKSQAVAFWCDPISGHATLYWYRQILGQGPELLVQFQDESVVDDSQLPKDRFSAERLKGVDSTLKIQPAELGDSAMYLCASSPREETQYFGPGTRLLVL.

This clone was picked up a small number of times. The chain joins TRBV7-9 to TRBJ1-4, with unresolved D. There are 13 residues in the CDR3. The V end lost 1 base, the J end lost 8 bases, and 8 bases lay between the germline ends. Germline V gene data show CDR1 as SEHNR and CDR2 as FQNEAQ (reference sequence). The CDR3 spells CASSLGLREKLFF. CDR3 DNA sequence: TGTGCCAGCAGCTTAGGCTTGAGAGAAAAACTGTTTTTT.

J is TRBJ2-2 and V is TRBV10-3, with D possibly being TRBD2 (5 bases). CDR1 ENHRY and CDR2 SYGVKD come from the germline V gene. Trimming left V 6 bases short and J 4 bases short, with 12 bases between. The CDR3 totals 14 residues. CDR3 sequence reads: CAIRETNPTGELFF. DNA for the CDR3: TGTGCCATCAGGGAGACTAACCCCACCGGGGAGCTGTTTTTT.

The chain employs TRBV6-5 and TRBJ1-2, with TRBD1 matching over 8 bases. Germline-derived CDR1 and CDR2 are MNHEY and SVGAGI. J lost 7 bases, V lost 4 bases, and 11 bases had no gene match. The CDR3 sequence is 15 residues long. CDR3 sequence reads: CASSSTPQGAGGYTF. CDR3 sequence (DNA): TGTGCCAGCAGTTCCACTCCCCAGGGGGCGGGTGGCTACACCTTC.

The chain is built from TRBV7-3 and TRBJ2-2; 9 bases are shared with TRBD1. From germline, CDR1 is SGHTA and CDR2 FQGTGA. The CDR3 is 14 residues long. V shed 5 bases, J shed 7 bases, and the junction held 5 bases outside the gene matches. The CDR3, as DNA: TGTGCCAGCAGCCGGGACAGGGCCGGCGGGGAGCTGTTTTTT. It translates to CASSRDRAGGELFF.

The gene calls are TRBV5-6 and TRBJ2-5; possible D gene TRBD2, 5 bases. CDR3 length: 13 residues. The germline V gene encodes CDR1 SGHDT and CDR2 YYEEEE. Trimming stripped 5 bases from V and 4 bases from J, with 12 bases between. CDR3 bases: TGTGCCAGCAGTTTAGAGGCGGGAGAGACCCAGTACTTC. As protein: CASSLEAGETQYF.

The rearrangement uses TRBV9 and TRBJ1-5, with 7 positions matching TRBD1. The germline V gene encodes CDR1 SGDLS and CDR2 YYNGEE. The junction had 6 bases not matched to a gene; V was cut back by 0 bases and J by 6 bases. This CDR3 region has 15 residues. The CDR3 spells CASSVADRVGQPQHF. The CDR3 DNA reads TGTGCCAGCAGCGTAGCTGACAGGGTCGGTCAGCCCCAGCATTTT.

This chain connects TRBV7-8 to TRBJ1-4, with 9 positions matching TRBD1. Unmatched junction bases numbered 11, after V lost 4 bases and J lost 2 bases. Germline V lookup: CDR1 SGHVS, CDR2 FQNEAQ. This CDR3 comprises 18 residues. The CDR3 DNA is TGTGCCAGCAGCTCCGCCGGGACAGGGATCGGGACTAATGAAAAACTGTTTTTT. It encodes CASSSAGTGIGTNEKLFF.

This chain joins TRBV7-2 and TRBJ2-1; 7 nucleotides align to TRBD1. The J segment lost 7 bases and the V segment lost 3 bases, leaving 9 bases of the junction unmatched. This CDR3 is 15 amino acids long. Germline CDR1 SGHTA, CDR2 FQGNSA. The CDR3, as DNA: TGTGCCAGCAGCTTCGACAGGGCAGGTAATAATGAGCAGTTCTTC. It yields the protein CASSFDRAGNNEQFF.

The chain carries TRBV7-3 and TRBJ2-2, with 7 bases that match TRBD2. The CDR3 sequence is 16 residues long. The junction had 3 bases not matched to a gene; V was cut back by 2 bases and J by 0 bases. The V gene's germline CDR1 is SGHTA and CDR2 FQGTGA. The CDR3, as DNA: TGTGCCAGCAGCTTATTTGGACTAGCGAACACCGGGGAGCTGTTTTTT. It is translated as CASSLFGLANTGELFF.

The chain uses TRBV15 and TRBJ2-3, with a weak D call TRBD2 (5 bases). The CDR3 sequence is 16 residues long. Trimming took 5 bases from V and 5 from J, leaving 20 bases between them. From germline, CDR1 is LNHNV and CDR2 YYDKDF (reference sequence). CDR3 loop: CATSLKTIPPGDTQYF. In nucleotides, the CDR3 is TGTGCCACCAGCTTAAAGACTATTCCGCCGGGAGATACGCAGTATTTT.

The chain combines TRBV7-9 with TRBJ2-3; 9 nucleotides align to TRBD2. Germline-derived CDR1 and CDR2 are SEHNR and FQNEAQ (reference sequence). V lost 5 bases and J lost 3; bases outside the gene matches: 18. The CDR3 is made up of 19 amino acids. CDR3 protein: CASSRRGGRASGITDTQYF. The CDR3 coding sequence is TGTGCCAGCAGCCGAAGAGGGGGACGGGCTAGCGGGATTACAGATACGCAGTATTTT.

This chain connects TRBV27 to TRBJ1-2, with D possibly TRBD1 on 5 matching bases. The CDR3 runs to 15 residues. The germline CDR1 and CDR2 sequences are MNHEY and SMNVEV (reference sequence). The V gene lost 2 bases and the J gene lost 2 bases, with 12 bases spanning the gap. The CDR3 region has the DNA TGTGCCAGCAGTTTACGCCCCGGGGGGAACTATGGCTACACCTTC. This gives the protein CASSLRPGGNYGYTF.

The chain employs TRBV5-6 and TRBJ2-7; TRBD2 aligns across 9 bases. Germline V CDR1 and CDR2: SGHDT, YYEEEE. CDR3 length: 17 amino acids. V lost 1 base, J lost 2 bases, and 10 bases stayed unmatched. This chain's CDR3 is CASSLNRGRDIAYEQYF. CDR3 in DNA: TGTGCCAGCAGCTTGAATCGCGGGAGGGATATCGCCTACGAGCAGTACTTC.

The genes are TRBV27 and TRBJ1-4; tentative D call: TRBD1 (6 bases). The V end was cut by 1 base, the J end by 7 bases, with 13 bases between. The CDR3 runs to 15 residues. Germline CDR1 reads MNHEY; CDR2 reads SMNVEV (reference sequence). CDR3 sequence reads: CASSLWGRGREKLFF. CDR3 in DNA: TGTGCCAGCAGTTTATGGGGCAGGGGCCGTGAAAAACTGTTTTTT.

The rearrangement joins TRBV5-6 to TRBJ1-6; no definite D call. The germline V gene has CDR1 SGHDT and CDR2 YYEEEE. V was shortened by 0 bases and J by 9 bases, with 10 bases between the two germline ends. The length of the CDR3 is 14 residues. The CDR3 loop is CASSLVGVGSPLHF. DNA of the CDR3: TGTGCCAGCAGCTTGGTCGGGGTTGGTTCACCCCTCCACTTT. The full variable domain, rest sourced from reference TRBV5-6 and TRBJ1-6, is DAGVTQSPTHLIKTRGQQVTLRCSPKSGHDTVSWYQQALGQGPQFIFQYYEEEERQRGNFPDRFSGHQFPNYSSELNVNALLLGDSALYLCASSLVGVGSPLHFGNGTRLTVT.